A single sample gave rise to the 30 T cell receptor beta chains below, sequenced in a study of technical replicates of blood from a handful of donors. The table came from immunoSEQ multiplex PCR; TCRdb's copy has only in-frame clones and leaves some out. The sample lists approximately 73,000 clones; about 92% were seen once. Sequencing input: T cells isolated from PBMCs. The receptors stem from a human donor in good health.

This sequence joins TRBV25-1 and TRBJ1-1; D gene unclear. Germline CDR1 is MGHDK and CDR2 is SYGVNS. V was trimmed by 4 bases and J by 3 bases, leaving 15 bases between them. The CDR3 totals 15 residues. The CDR3 DNA reads TGTGCCAGCAGTGGGTGGACTTTGGGTGACACTGAAGCTTTCTTT. Its translation: CASSGWTLGDTEAFF.

The rearrangement links TRBV5-6 to TRBJ2-5; TRBD2 aligns across 10 bases. The V gene end was trimmed by 1 base and the J gene end by 0 bases; junction bases not matched to a gene: 6. The CDR3 is 17 amino acids. Per the germline V gene, CDR1 is SGHDT and CDR2 is YYEEEE. The CDR3, as DNA: TGTGCCAGCAGCTTGTCAAGCGGGGGGGGGTACCAAGAGACCCAGTACTTC. This encodes CASSLSSGGGYQETQYF.

The V and J genes are TRBV6-1 and TRBJ1-5; the D gene is possibly TRBD1 (6 bases). V lost 6 bases to trimming and J lost 1 base, with 13 bases between them. Germline values: CDR1 MNHNS, CDR2 SASEGT. This CDR3 has 15 amino acids. The CDR3 loop is CASRGHRVSNQPQHF. CDR3 DNA sequence: TGTGCCAGCAGGGGCCACAGGGTAAGCAATCAGCCCCAGCATTTT.

This clone has only a few counts. V and J are TRBV20-1 and TRBJ1-1, with a weak D call TRBD1 (5 bases). The CDR3 has 11 residues. CDR1 and CDR2 from the germline V gene are DFQATT and SNEGSKA (reference sequence). The V end was cut by 4 bases, the J end by 5 bases, with 8 bases between. The CDR3 reads CSAKGDTEAFF. The CDR3, as DNA: TGCAGTGCTAAAGGGGATACTGAAGCTTTCTTT.

The chain couples TRBV10-2 to TRBJ1-3; no definite D call. The length of the CDR3 is 13 residues. V lost 8 bases and J 0 bases, leaving 8 bases between the germline ends. The V gene's germline CDR1 is WSHSY and CDR2 SAAADI. The CDR3 bases are TGCGCCAGCCTGTTTAGCTCTGGAAACACCATATATTTT. Translated: CASLFSSGNTIYF.

The chain uses TRBV5-1 and TRBJ2-3; D is possibly TRBD2 (6 bases). CDR1 is SGHRS, CDR2 YFSETQ, per germline. Trimming left V 6 bases short and J 1 base short, with 12 bases between. This CDR3 has 14 residues. CDR3 loop: CASTPSARTDTQYF. The CDR3 DNA reads as TGCGCCAGCACCCCTAGCGCGCGCACAGATACGCAGTATTTT.

The V call is TRBV7-8, the J call TRBJ2-7; D not certain. The CDR3 has 11 residues. Deletions cut 1 base from V and 7 bases from J, with 5 bases between. The germline V gene has CDR1 SGHVS and CDR2 FQNEAQ. CDR3 amino acids: CASSLVGEQYF. CDR3 DNA sequence: TGTGCCAGCAGCTTAGTCGGGGAGCAGTACTTC.

The rearrangement joins TRBV28 to TRBJ2-7; tentatively, D is TRBD2 (6 bases). Germline lookup yields CDR1 MDHEN and CDR2 SYDVKM. The CDR3 consists of 19 residues. Trimming took off 3 bases at V and 2 bases at J, with 26 bases between the two ends. The DNA for the CDR3 is TGTGCCAGCAGTTTCCCTACCAGCGGGTTTAGACCCCCAACCTACGAGCAGTACTTC. It translates to CASSFPTSGFRPPTYEQYF.

The chain couples TRBV7-9 to TRBJ1-4; no reliable D call. The CDR3 runs 14 residues. V was trimmed by 8 bases and J by 2 bases, leaving 12 bases between them. The germline V gene has CDR1 SEHNR and CDR2 FQNEAQ (reference sequence). The CDR3 loop reads CASGLGGTNEKLFF. The CDR3 DNA follows: TGTGCCAGCGGACTTGGAGGGACTAATGAAAAACTGTTTTTT.

V is TRBV19 and J is TRBJ2-7; 9 nucleotides align to TRBD1. Germline assignment: CDR1 LNHDA and CDR2 SQIVND (reference sequence). The CDR3 extends over 14 amino acids. With 5 bases clipped from V and 2 bases from J, the junction kept 4 bases outside the gene matches. This CDR3 reads CASSQTGGTYEQYF. The CDR3, as DNA: TGTGCCAGTAGTCAGACAGGGGGGACCTACGAGCAGTACTTC.

This clone has a single count. The chain has TRBV7-9 and TRBJ1-5; tentatively, D is TRBD1 (5 bases). Germline CDR1 is SEHNR and CDR2 is FQNEAQ (reference sequence). The CDR3 sequence is 15 residues long. V lost 6 bases, J lost 3 bases, and 15 bases lay in between. DNA of the CDR3: TGTGCCAGCAGTCGCCAGGGAGGGATCAATCAGCCCCAGCATTTT. This encodes CASSRQGGINQPQHF.

The rearrangement uses TRBV10-1 and TRBJ2-7; D is unclear. The V gene's germline CDR1 is WNHNN and CDR2 SYGVQD (reference sequence). The V gene lost 5 bases and the J gene lost 3 bases, with 8 bases spanning the gap. This CDR3 is 12 amino acids long. The CDR3 loop is CASSPVNYEQYF. The CDR3, as DNA: TGCGCCAGCAGTCCCGTAAACTACGAGCAGTACTTC.

The chain employs TRBV12-5 and TRBJ2-7, with 8 bases lining up with TRBD1. The germline CDR1 and CDR2 sequences are LGHNT and FRNRAP. The CDR3 has 17 residues. Trimming cost V 0 bases and J 2 bases; bases outside gene matches: 9. The CDR3, as DNA: TGTGCTAGTGGTTTGGTGACCCCGGGACAGGTGGCCTACGAGCAGTACTTC. This gives the protein CASGLVTPGQVAYEQYF.

This rearrangement joins TRBV30 to TRBJ2-5; TRBD2 agrees at 7 bases. The CDR3 runs 15 residues. V dropped 0 bases and J dropped 3; count of bases not matched to a gene: 7. Germline assignment: CDR1 GTSNPN and CDR2 SVGIG (reference sequence). The CDR3 sequence is CAWSVLKREEETQYF. CDR3 bases: TGTGCCTGGAGTGTACTTAAGCGGGAAGAAGAGACCCAGTACTTC.

This rearrangement joins TRBV7-3 to TRBJ2-3, with a possible D match to TRBD1 (8 bases). The V gene's germline CDR1 is SGHTA and CDR2 FQGTGA. CDR3 length: 15 residues. V lost 6 bases, J lost 1 base, and 14 bases lay in between. CDR3 loop: CASRRAGQGTDTQYF. The CDR3 DNA reads as TGTGCCAGCAGGAGAGCGGGACAGGGCACAGATACGCAGTATTTT.

The chain employs TRBV15 and TRBJ2-2; D is unclear. Germline V CDR1 and CDR2: LNHNV, YYDKDF (reference sequence). This CDR3 has 16 amino acids. V was cut by 6 bases and J by 1 base, with 15 bases left in between. The CDR3 DNA follows: TGTGCCACCAGTTTAACTGGGCGAGTGAACACCGGGGAGCTGTTTTTT. This gives the protein CATSLTGRVNTGELFF.

This clone showed up just a few times. This chain links TRBV19 with TRBJ2-6, with TRBD1 matching 9 bases. The V gene end was trimmed by 6 bases and the J gene end by 1 base; junction bases not matched to a gene: 10. The CDR3 is 18 residues long. The germline V gene has CDR1 LNHDA and CDR2 SQIVND (reference sequence). CDR3 sequence (DNA): TGTGCCAGTAGCCCCCCGGGACAGGGACCTTCTGGGGCCAACGTCCTGACTTTC. Translating gives CASSPPGQGPSGANVLTF.

The chain combines TRBV28 with TRBJ2-1; 7 bases are a match to TRBD1. The junction had 11 bases not matched to a gene; V was cut back by 6 bases and J by 9 bases. The CDR3 consists of 14 residues. Germline V gene data show CDR1 as MDHEN and CDR2 as SYDVKM. The CDR3 DNA is TGTGCCAGCAGGGTTCCGACAGGGTGGGGTGAGCAGTTCTTC. It specifies CASRVPTGWGEQFF.

The chain uses TRBV9 and TRBJ2-1; TRBD1 matches 8 bases. Germline lookup yields CDR1 SGDLS and CDR2 YYNGEE. The CDR3 consists of 12 residues. The junction had 5 bases not matched to a gene; V was cut back by 3 bases and J by 12 bases. This CDR3 reads CASSEGQGGQFF. DNA for the CDR3: TGTGCCAGCAGCGAAGGACAGGGTGGGCAGTTCTTC.

This chain uses TRBV7-6 with TRBJ1-2, with D unresolved. Trimming pared 1 base from V and 2 bases from J, leaving 5 bases between. Germline lookup yields CDR1 SGHVS and CDR2 FNYEAQ. This CDR3 is built from 13 residues. DNA of the CDR3: TGTGCCAGCAGCTTAGACTCGAACTATGGCTACACCTTC. Translation: CASSLDSNYGYTF.

This sequence joins TRBV28 and TRBJ1-5; D is uncertain. This CDR3 has 12 residues. Germline loops: CDR1 MDHEN, CDR2 SYDVKM. The V end was cut by 5 bases, the J end by 6 bases, with 8 bases between. The CDR3 nucleotides read TGTGCCAGCAGTCAGGTGATTCAGCCCCAGCATTTT. Its protein product is CASSQVIQPQHF.

The chain has TRBV28 and TRBJ2-7; D call uncertain. The CDR3 consists of 12 residues. The ends were cut back, 2 bases at V and 3 bases at J, with 5 bases in the middle. Germline CDR1 reads MDHEN; CDR2 reads SYDVKM. CDR3 in amino acids: CASSLLSYEQYF. The DNA of the CDR3 is TGTGCCAGCAGTTTACTTAGCTACGAGCAGTACTTC.

The chain couples TRBV11-2 to TRBJ2-7; D not resolved. The germline V gene encodes CDR1 SGHAT and CDR2 FQNNGV. The CDR3 covers 14 residues. V lost 4 bases and J 3 bases, leaving 13 bases between the germline ends. CDR3 nucleotide sequence: TGTGCCAGCAGCTCCCTCCGGAGCCACTACGAGCAGTACTTC. It specifies CASSSLRSHYEQYF.

The chain employs TRBV30 and TRBJ2-7; 9 nucleotides agree with TRBD1. Trimming removed 3 bases from V and 3 bases from J; junction bases left unmatched: 6. Germline CDR1 GTSNPN, CDR2 SVGIG (reference sequence). The CDR3 has 14 residues. CDR3 region: CAWRAGTGYYEQYF. CDR3 DNA: TGTGCCTGGAGGGCCGGGACAGGGTACTACGAGCAGTACTTC.

The gene calls are TRBV11-2 and TRBJ1-1, with TRBD1 as a possible D gene (5 bases). The germline V and J ends were trimmed by 2 bases and 4 bases, with 11 bases remaining between them. The germline V gene encodes CDR1 SGHAT and CDR2 FQNNGV. The CDR3 has 14 residues. Written as DNA, the CDR3 is TGTGCCAGCAGCTTACCCCAGGGTCGCACTGAAGCTTTCTTT. Residues: CASSLPQGRTEAFF.

This clone showed up just once. The chain combines TRBV19 with TRBJ2-7, with 8 bases aligning to TRBD1. Looked up from germline, CDR1 is LNHDA and CDR2 is SQIVND (reference sequence). The CDR3 is made up of 14 amino acids. Trimming at V came to 3 bases and at J to 2 bases, leaving 3 bases not matched to a gene. This chain's CDR3 is CASSIQGAAYEQYF. The DNA of the CDR3 is TGTGCCAGTAGTATTCAGGGGGCGGCCTACGAGCAGTACTTC.

This sequence joins TRBV14 and TRBJ2-3; D not certain. V was shortened by 1 base and J by 2 bases, with 16 bases between the two germline ends. This CDR3 region has 17 residues. Germline V gene sequence: CDR1 SGHDN, CDR2 FVKESK. The CDR3 DNA follows: TGTGCCAGCAGCCAAGTAACGAGGTCCCCCTTCACAGATACGCAGTATTTT. As protein: CASSQVTRSPFTDTQYF.

The V gene is TRBV4-1, the J gene TRBJ2-7; possibly TRBD2 for D (6 bases). Germline lookup yields CDR1 MGHRA and CDR2 YSYEKL. The germline V and J ends were trimmed by 3 bases and 7 bases, with 13 bases remaining between them. The CDR3 runs to 13 residues. CDR3: CASSQSGSWEQYF. The CDR3 DNA reads TGCGCCAGCAGCCAGAGCGGGTCCTGGGAGCAGTACTTC.

A single count supports this clone. This chain joins TRBV6-1 and TRBJ2-1, with 11 bases identical to TRBD2. Germline V lookup: CDR1 MNHNS, CDR2 SASEGT. The CDR3 is 15 residues long. Trimming took 6 bases from V and 4 from J; bases not matched to a gene: 5. CDR3 DNA: TGTGCCAGCAGCACTAGCGGGGGCATTTACAATGAGCAGTTCTTC. It is translated as CASSTSGGIYNEQFF.

CDR3 coding DNA: TGTGCCAGCAGCCTGCGGGACCTCGATCAGCCCCAGCATTTT. This translates into CASSLRDLDQPQHF. The J gene is TRBJ1-5, the V gene TRBV28; D is possibly TRBD1 (5 bases). This CDR3 spans 14 amino acids. In germline, CDR1 is MDHEN, CDR2 SYDVKM. V was shortened by 6 bases and J by 5 bases, with 14 bases between the two germline ends.